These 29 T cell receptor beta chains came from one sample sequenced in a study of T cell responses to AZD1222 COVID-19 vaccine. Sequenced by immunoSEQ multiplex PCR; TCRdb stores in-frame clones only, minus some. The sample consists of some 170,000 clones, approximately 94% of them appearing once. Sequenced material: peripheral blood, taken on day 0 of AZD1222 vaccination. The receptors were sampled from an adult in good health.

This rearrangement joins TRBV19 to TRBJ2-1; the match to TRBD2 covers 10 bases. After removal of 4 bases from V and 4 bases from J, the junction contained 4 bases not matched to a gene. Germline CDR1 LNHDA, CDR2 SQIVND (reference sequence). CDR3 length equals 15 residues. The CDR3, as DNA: TGTGCCAGTAGTACCCCTAGCGGGAGTTACAATGAGCAGTTCTTC. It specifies CASSTPSGSYNEQFF.

The CDR3 region is CASSPEDLNEQYF. DNA of the CDR3: TGTGCCAGCTCACCAGAAGATTTAAACGAGCAGTACTTC. The chain recombines TRBV18 with TRBJ2-7; D ambiguous. The CDR3 extends over 13 amino acids. Germline assignment: CDR1 KGHSH and CDR2 LQKENI. V was shortened by 2 bases and J by 5 bases, with 10 bases between the two germline ends.

The CDR3 nucleotides read TGTGCCAGCAGTCCAAGACAGGGAAGGGATGGCTACACCTTC. This translates into CASSPRQGRDGYTF. The chain combines TRBV2 with TRBJ1-2; 7 bases agree with TRBD1. The V gene end was trimmed by 5 bases and the J gene end by 6 bases; junction bases not matched to a gene: 9. The CDR3 consists of 14 residues. Germline V gene data show CDR1 as SNHLY and CDR2 as FYNNEI. The full variable domain, with the rest looked up from reference TRBV2 and TRBJ1-2, is EPEVTQTPSHQVTQMGQEVILRCVPISNHLYFYWYRQILGQKVEFLVSFYNNEISEKSEIFDDQFSVERPDGSNFTLKIRSTKLEDSAMYFCASSPRQGRDGYTFGSGTRLTVV.

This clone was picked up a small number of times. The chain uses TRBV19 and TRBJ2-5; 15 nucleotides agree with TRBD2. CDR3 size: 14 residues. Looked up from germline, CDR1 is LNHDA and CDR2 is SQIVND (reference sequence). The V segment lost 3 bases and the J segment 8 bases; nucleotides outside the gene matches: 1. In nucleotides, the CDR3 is TGTGCCAGTAGTATGGGACTAGCGGGAGGAACCCAGTACTTC. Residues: CASSMGLAGGTQYF.

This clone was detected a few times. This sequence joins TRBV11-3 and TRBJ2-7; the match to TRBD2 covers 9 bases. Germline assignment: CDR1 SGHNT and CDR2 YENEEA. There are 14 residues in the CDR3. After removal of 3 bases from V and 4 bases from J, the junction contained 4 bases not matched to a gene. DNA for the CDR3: TGTGCCAGCAGCTTGTTAGCGGGAGAGTACGAGCAGTACTTC. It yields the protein CASSLLAGEYEQYF.

The CDR3 reads CASSRETDYNEQFF. CDR3 sequence (DNA): TGCGCCAGCAGCCGGGAGACAGATTACAATGAGCAGTTCTTC. This sequence joins TRBV5-1 and TRBJ2-1; D may be TRBD2 (6 bases). Germline CDR1 is SGHRS and CDR2 is YFSETQ. The CDR3 contains 14 residues. The germline V and J ends were trimmed by 4 bases and 4 bases, with 12 bases remaining between them.

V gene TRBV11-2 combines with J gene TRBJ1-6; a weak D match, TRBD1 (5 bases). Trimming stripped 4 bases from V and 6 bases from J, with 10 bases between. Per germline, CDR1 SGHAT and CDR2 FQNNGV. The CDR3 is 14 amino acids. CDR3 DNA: TGTGCCAGCAGCTCACAGGTGCCTAATTCACCCCTCCACTTT. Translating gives CASSSQVPNSPLHF.

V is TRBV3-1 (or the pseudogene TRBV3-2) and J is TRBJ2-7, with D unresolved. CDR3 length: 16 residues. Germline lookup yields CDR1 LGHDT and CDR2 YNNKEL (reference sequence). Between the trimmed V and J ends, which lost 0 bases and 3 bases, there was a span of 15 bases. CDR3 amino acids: CASSQEPGLASYEQYF. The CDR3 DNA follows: TGTGCCAGCAGCCAAGAGCCGGGCCTTGCAAGCTACGAGCAGTACTTC.

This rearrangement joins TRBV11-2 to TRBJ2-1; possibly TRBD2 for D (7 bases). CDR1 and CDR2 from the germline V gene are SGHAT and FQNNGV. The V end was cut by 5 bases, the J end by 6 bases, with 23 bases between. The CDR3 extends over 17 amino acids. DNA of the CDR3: TGTGCCAGCAGCCGCGTGGACAGCTTTGGGACTACCAATGAGCAGTTCTTC. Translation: CASSRVDSFGTTNEQFF.

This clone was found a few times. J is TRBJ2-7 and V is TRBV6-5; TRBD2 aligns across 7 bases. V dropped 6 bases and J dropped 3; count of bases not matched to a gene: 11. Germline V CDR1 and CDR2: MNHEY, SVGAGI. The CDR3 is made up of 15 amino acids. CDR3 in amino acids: CASRYDAGDHYEQYF. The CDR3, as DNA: TGTGCCAGCAGGTACGATGCGGGAGATCACTACGAGCAGTACTTC.

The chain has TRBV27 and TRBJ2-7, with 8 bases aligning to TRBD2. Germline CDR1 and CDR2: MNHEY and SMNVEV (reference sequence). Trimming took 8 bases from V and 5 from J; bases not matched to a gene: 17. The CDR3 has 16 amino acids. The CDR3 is CASSLLGAGALHEQYF. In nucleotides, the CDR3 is TGTGCCAGCTCCCTTCTTGGAGCGGGGGCCCTCCACGAGCAGTACTTC.

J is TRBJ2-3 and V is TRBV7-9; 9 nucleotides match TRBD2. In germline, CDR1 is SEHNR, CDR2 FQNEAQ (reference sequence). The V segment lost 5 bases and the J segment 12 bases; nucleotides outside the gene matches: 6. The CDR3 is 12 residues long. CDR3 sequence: CASSRSGGNQYF. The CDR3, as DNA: TGTGCCAGCAGCCGGAGCGGGGGGAACCAGTATTTT.

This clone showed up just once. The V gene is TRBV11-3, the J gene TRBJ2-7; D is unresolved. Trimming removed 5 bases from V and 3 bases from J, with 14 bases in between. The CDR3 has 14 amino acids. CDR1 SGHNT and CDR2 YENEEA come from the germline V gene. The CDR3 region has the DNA TGTGCCAGCAGCCGGACCTCGGGCGGCTACGAGCAGTACTTC. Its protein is CASSRTSGGYEQYF.

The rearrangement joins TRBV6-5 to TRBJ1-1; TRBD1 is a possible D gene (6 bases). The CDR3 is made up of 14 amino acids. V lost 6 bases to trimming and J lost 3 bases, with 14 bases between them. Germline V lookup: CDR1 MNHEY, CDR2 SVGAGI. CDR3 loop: CASRITGFDTEAFF. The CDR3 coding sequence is TGTGCCAGCAGGATCACAGGGTTTGACACTGAAGCTTTCTTT.

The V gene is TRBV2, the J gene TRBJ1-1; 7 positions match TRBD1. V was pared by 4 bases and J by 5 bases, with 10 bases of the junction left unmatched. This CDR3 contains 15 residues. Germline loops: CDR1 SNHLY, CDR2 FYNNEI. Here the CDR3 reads CASSGDRAGMTEAFF. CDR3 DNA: TGTGCCAGCAGTGGTGACAGGGCGGGAATGACTGAAGCTTTCTTT.

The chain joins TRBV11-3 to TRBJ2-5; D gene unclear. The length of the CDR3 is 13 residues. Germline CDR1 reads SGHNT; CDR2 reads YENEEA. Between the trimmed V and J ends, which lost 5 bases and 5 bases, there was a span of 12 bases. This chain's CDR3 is CASSPSYSETQYF. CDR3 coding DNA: TGTGCCAGCAGCCCCAGCTATTCGGAGACCCAGTACTTC.

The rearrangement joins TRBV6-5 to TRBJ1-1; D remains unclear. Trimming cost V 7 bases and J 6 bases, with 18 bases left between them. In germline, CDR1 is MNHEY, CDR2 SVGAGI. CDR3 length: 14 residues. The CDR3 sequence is CASTRSGLEAEAFF. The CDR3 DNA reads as TGTGCCAGCACCAGATCGGGCCTAGAGGCTGAAGCTTTCTTT.

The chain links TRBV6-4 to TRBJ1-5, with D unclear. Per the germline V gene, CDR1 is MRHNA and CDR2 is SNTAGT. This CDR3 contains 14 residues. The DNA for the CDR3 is TGTGCTCCAGCACACTCTAATAGCAATCAGCCCCAGCATTTT. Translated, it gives CAPAHSNSNQPQHF.

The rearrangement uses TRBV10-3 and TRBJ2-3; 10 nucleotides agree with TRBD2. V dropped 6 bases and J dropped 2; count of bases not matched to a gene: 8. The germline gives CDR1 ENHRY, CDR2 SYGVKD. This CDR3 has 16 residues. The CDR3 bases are TGTGCCATCAGCTCCCAGACTAGCGGGTTCACAGATACGCAGTATTTT. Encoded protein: CAISSQTSGFTDTQYF.

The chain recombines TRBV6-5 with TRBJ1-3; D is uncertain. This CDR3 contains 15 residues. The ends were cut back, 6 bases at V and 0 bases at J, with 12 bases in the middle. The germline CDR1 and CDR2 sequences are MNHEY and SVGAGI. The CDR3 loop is CASRNDPSSGNTIYF. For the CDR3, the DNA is TGTGCCAGCAGAAACGACCCTAGCTCTGGAAACACCATATATTTT.

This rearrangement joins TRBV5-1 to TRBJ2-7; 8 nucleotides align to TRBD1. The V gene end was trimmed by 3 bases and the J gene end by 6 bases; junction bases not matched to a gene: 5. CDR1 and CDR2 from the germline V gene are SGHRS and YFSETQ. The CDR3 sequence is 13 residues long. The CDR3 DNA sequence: TGCGCCAGCAGCTCTACACAGGGGGGCGAGCAGTACTTC. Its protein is CASSSTQGGEQYF.

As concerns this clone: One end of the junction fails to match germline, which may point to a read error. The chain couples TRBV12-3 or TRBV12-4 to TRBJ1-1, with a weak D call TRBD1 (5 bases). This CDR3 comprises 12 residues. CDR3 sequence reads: CANSPDSGEAFF. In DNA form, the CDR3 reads TGTGCCAACAGTCCCGACAGCGGGGAAGCTTTCTTT.

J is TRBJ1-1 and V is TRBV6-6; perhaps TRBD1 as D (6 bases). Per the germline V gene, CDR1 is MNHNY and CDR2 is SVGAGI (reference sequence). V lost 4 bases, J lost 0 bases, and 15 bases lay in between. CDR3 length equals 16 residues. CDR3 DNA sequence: TGTGCCAGCAGTTGGGGACAAGTAGAAATGAACACTGAAGCTTTCTTT. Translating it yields CASSWGQVEMNTEAFF.

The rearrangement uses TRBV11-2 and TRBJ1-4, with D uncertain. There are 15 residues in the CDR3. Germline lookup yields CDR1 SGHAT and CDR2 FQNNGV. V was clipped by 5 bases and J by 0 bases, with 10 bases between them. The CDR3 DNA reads TGTGCCAGCAGCCTTTCAGACACAACTAATGAAAAACTGTTTTTT. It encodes CASSLSDTTNEKLFF.

Written as DNA, the CDR3 is TGTGCCAGCAGTTCCCCCACCGGGGAGCTGTTTTTT. It yields the protein CASSSPTGELFF. This rearrangement joins TRBV12-3 or TRBV12-4 to TRBJ2-2, with D hard to call. CDR3 length equals 12 residues. V lost 4 bases, J lost 4 bases, and 4 bases lay in between.

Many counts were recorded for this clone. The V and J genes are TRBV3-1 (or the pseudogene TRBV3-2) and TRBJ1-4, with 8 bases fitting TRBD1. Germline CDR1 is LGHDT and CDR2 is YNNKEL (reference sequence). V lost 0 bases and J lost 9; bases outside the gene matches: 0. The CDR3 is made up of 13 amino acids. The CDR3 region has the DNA TGTGCCAGCAGCCAAGACAGGGGGCAAAAACTGTTTTTT. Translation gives CASSQDRGQKLFF.

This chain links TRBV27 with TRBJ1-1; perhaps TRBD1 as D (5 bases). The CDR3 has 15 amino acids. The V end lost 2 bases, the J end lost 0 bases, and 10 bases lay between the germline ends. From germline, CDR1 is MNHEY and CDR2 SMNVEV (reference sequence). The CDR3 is CASSLEGRVNTEAFF. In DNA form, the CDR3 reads TGTGCCAGCAGTTTAGAGGGGCGGGTGAACACTGAAGCTTTCTTT.

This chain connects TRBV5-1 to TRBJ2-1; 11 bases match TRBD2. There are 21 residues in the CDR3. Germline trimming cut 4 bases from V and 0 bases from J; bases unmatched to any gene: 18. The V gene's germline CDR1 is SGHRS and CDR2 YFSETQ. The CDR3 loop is CASSRVVPGTSGLSSYNEQFF. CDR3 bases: TGCGCCAGCAGCCGGGTCGTTCCCGGGACTAGCGGTTTAAGCTCCTACAATGAGCAGTTCTTC.

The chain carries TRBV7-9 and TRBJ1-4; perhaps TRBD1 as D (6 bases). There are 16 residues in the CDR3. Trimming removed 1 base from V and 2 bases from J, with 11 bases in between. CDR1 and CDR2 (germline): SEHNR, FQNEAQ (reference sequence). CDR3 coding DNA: TGTGCCAGCAGCTTAGACAGGGTCGGGACTAATGAAAAACTGTTTTTT. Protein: CASSLDRVGTNEKLFF. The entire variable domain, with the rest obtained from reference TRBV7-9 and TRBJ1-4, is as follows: DTGVSQNPRHKITKRGQNVTFRCDPISEHNRLYWYRQTLGQGPEFLTYFQNEAQLEKSRLLSDRFSAERPKGSFSTLEIQRTEQGDSAMYLCASSLDRVGTNEKLFFGSGTQLSVL.